This T cell receptor (beta chain) derives from a study of early T cells in non-severe SARS-CoV-2 infection (TCRdb year 2021). At the level of the whole study: Because TCR sequencing was done on bulk RNA from unsorted whole blood, the alpha and beta chains could not be paired. What the authors observed across the whole study: VDJdb matching was skewed toward anti-spike CD8 responses and likely underestimated virus-specific expansions, missing private and CD4 specificities.

Worth noting for this clonotype: Its antigen target is currently unknown. Qualities for individual bases were not recorded, and no much larger clone is one base off.

Set within a cohort of healthcare workers in London, UK, this nested case-control study involved weekly PCR testing of nasopharyngeal swabs along with blood sampling. Healthcare workers were recruited during the week of the UK lockdown, between 23 and 31 March 2020, and followed weekly for up to about 15 weeks. The library was built by means of 5' RACE. TCRdb shows the sequencer as NextSeq 500. The TCR library protocol attached unique molecular identifiers to individual cDNA molecules to correct for sequencing error and PCR bias. Sequencing covered both TCR alpha and beta chains, and within each sample the abundances of alpha and beta sequences were tightly co-correlated. Under the source paper's analysis protocol: Decombinator V4 was used to annotate TCR sequences for V gene, J gene and CDR3. Expanded TCRs were defined as changing significantly between any two time points under a Poisson model with p below 0.0001. TCR abundances were normalised to the total number of TCRs sequenced per sample and were expressed as counts per million. VDJdb, accessed 1 November 2021, was searched for CMV, EBV and SARS-CoV-2 annotated TCRs, with TCRs annotated for multiple antigens excluded. TCRdb handled the public reads itself, with Q25 trimming in fastp and clone calling in MiXCR, and kept productive beta chains. Each record represents a unique CDR3 protein, reported with the most common genes and DNA among its rows. These V and J calls rely on TCRdb rather than the paper's analysis. This sample lists roughly 110,000 distinct CDR3 sequences; 8.5% to 14% were detected once. Approximately 8.1% of the sample is held by the ten biggest clonotypes.

The source is an adult who was a healthcare worker with PCR-confirmed SARS-CoV-2 infection or an uninfected control (not recorded which). The sample was whole blood.

The CDR3 corresponds to CASSLTGKHYEQYF. The nucleotide sequence reads as follows: TGTGCCAGCAGCCTGACAGGGAAGCACTACGAGCAGTACTTC. The rearranged segments are TRBV11-1 and TRBJ2-7, and TRBD1 aligns with 7 junction nucleotides. In the germline V gene (reference sequence), CDR1 corresponds to SGHAT and CDR2 to FQDESV. Here V drops 5 bases and J drops 3 bases, and the junction holds 7 bases not matched to any gene. The CDR3 has 14 amino acids, counting the end cysteine and phenylalanine. The retained sequence is limited to the CDR3, 42 bases, with the frame set at the first base. Reference TRBV11-1 and TRBJ2-7 proteins supply the regions before and after the CDR3; the full variable domain is: EAEVAQSPRYKITEKSQAVAFWCDPISGHATLYWYRQILGQGPELLVQFQDESVVDDSQLPKDRFSAERLKGVDSTLKIQPAELGDSAMYLCASSLTGKHYEQYFGPGTRLTVT.